The present TCR beta chain was sequenced within a study of blood T cell repertoires in COVID-19. About the study: From the United States, Italy and Spain came samples of acute and convalescent COVID-19. The cDNA or gDNA used as material had been derived from T cells, B-cell-depleted T cells, or PBMCs.

This CDR3 spans 12 amino acids. Per germline, CDR1 LGHDT and CDR2 YNNKEL (reference sequence). V dropped 1 base and J dropped 3 bases, with 3 bases sitting between them. Methods used by the authors: Estimated nucleated cell counts came from reference gene primer amplification. The method was immunoSEQ multiplex PCR; TCRdb's version includes in-frame clones alone and lacks a portion of them. V and J calls plus clone size are reproduced from that table; the DNA served to infer D and trimming. This sample has around 230,000 clones, with over 75% found just once. This clonotype was obtained from a woman over 75 with acute or convalescent COVID-19. The sequenced sample consisted of peripheral blood. V is TRBV3-1 (or the pseudogene TRBV3-2) and J is TRBJ1-2; no firm D call. The CDR3 spells CASSQAYYGYTF. The CDR3 region has the DNA TGTGCCAGCAGCCAAGCGTACTATGGCTACACCTTC.